What follows is one T cell receptor (beta chain) and its context. Its matching antigen is unknown. Each CDR3 protein gets one entry after TCRdb re-called the reads with MiXCR. In the table there are some 920,000 distinct CDR3 sequences, roughly 31% of which are singletons. V was pared by 0 bases and J by 2 bases, with 10 bases between. CDR1 SGHKS and CDR2 YYEKEE come from the germline V gene (reference sequence). This CDR3 spans 15 amino acids. The data were obtained in a study of T cell repertoires in cytomegalovirus infection. Turning to the study itself: HLA-B-restricted CMV epitopes that are well studied were used alongside recently identified HLA-C-restricted ones. CMV infection together with matching HLA type was indicated by public TCR beta signatures. Study findings and constraints: Within the response measured ex vivo, HLA-C-restricted CMV-specific TCR beta clonotypes were dominant. Cumulative frequency (of public TCR beta family members) identified carriers of CMV plus the relevant HLA.

The sample in question was cultured CD8+ T cells from PBMCs, obtained from culture after CMV antigen stimulation. The receptor was derived from a human donor in good health (CMV status not recorded). Some clones in this sample may be carry-over from other donors' samples. The chain is built from TRBV5-5 and TRBJ2-3; D gene ambiguous. Here the CDR3 DNA reads TGTGCCAGCAGCTTGGGACGGATCCTCACAGATACGCAGTATTTT. This sequence encodes CASSLGRILTDTQYF.